The rows below give T cell receptor beta chains drawn from one sample of a study of blood T cell repertoires in COVID-19. The table came from immunoSEQ multiplex PCR; TCRdb's copy has only in-frame clones and leaves some out. The data contain about 300,000 clones, roughly 85% of them singletons. Source material: PBMCs or T cells enriched from blood (not recorded which). The receptors originated from a man aged 25-40 years who had recovered from COVID-19. The CDR3 runs from the conserved cysteine through the conserved F or W. A D gene is named only where the DNA matches it firmly. Clone size is shown for a subset of rows, as once, few, many or a class of expanded clone.

j_gene | d_gene | abundance | len | v_gene | CDR3nt | CDR3aa
TRBJ2-3 | TRBD1 | - | 15 | TRBV6-1 | TGTGCCAGCAGTGAAAAAGAGACAGGGGCAGATACGCAGTATTTT | CASSEKETGADTQYF
TRBJ1-1 | - | - | 11 | TRBV12-3/TRBV12-4 | TGTGCCAGCAGTTTATGGGGGGGGGCTTTCTTT | CASSLWGGAFF
TRBJ1-5 | TRBD1 | - | 15 | TRBV27 | TGTGCCAGCAGTTTCGGACAGGGACTCAATCAGCCCCAGCATTTT | CASSFGQGLNQPQHF
TRBJ1-5 | - | - | 15 | TRBV4-2 | TGTGCCAGCAGCCAAGATACACAGATTAATCAGCCCCAGCATTTT | CASSQDTQINQPQHF
TRBJ1-1 | - | - | 14 | TRBV6-5 | TGTGCCAGCATTTCGAATGCAGGGCTTAAAGAAGCTTTCTTT | CASISNAGLKEAFF
TRBJ2-3 | - | - | 15 | TRBV4-3 | TGCGCCAGCAGCCAAGGGGGGGGCGATACAGATACGCAGTATTTT | CASSQGGGDTDTQYF
TRBJ1-1 | TRBD1 | - | 15 | TRBV7-2 | TGTGCCAGCAGCTTGCGGGACAGGGGGAACACTGAAGCTTTCTTT | CASSLRDRGNTEAFF
TRBJ2-3 | TRBD2 | - | 16 | TRBV6-5 | TGTGCCAGCAGTTACTCGAGACTAGCGGGGACAGATACGCAGTATTTT | CASSYSRLAGTDTQYF
TRBJ1-1 | - | - | 13 | TRBV29-1 | TGCAGCGCCTTTTCAGCGGGGGACACTGAAGCTTTCTTT | CSAFSAGDTEAFF
TRBJ2-7 | - | - | 13 | TRBV6-5 | TGTGCCAGCACACAGGGTCCATTCTACGAGCAGTACTTC | CASTQGPFYEQYF
TRBJ2-2 | TRBD1 | few | 15 | TRBV29-1 | TGCAGCGTTGGAGACAGGGGGGATAACACCGGGGAGCTGTTTTTT | CSVGDRGDNTGELFF
TRBJ2-1 | - | - | 15 | TRBV24-1 | TGTGCCACCAGTGACCCTAGGACTGGAATCAATGAGCAGTTCTTC | CATSDPRTGINEQFF
TRBJ2-1 | TRBD2 | - | 13 | TRBV6-5 | TGTGCCAGCAGTTACTCGATACTAGCGGGGCAGTTCTTC | CASSYSILAGQFF
TRBJ2-1 | - | few | 15 | TRBV7-6 | TGTGCCAGCAGCTTAGCTAACCTTCAGTACAATGAGCAGTTCTTC | CASSLANLQYNEQFF
TRBJ2-3 | - | - | 14 | TRBV19 | TGTGCCAGTAGACAGGGCTCGTTCACAGATACGCAGTATTTT | CASRQGSFTDTQYF
TRBJ1-2 | TRBD1 | - | 18 | TRBV4-3 | TGCGCCAGCAGCCAAGGGTCCGGGACAGGGGCCGCTAACTATGGCTACACCTTC | CASSQGSGTGAANYGYTF
TRBJ2-2 | TRBD1 | once | 17 | TRBV27 | TGTGCCAGCAGTTCCGGGACAGGGAGTGCGAACACCGGGGAGCTGTTTTTT | CASSSGTGSANTGELFF
TRBJ2-7 | TRBD2 | - | 15 | TRBV19 | TGTGCCAGTAGTACCACTAGCGGGGGGTCCTACGAGCAGTACTTC | CASSTTSGGSYEQYF
TRBJ2-3 | - | once | 15 | TRBV15 | TGTGCCACCAGCAGCCTTAGCCCGGGAGCAGATACGCAGTATTTT | CATSSLSPGADTQYF
TRBJ2-1 | TRBD2 | once | 15 | TRBV5-5 | TGTGCCAGCAGCTTGCTAGCGGGGGTGAGGAATGAGCAGTTCTTC | CASSLLAGVRNEQFF
TRBJ2-1 | TRBD2 | - | 17 | TRBV4-2 | TGTGCCAGCAGCCAAGATAGAACGGGGGGGCTTTACGGGGTGCAGTTCTTC | CASSQDRTGGLYGVQFF
TRBJ1-2 | - | - | 12 | TRBV29-1 | TGCAGCGTTGCAGGGGTGGAATATGGCTACACCTTC | CSVAGVEYGYTF
TRBJ1-3 | TRBD1 | - | 15 | TRBV29-1 | TGCAGCGCCAGGACAGGGCTTAACTCTGGAAACACCATATATTTT | CSARTGLNSGNTIYF
TRBJ2-7 | - | - | 16 | TRBV6-4 | TGTGCCGGTCCGACTCGGGGGCGGGGGCTATCCTACGAGCAGTACTTC | CAGPTRGRGLSYEQYF
TRBJ2-7 | - | - | 13 | TRBV7-9 | TGTGCCAGCAGCTTAGCAGGGGCCTACGAGCAGTACTTC | CASSLAGAYEQYF
TRBJ1-2 | - | - | 14 | TRBV7-8 | TGTGCCAGCAGCTACCTGGACAGTAACTATGGCTACACCTTC | CASSYLDSNYGYTF
TRBJ2-3 | TRBD2 | - | 17 | TRBV18 | TGTGCCAGCTCACCTGGCGTAGCGGGGGGGTCCCTCGATACGCAGTATTTT | CASSPGVAGGSLDTQYF
TRBJ2-2 | - | - | 13 | TRBV6-5 | TGTGCCAGCAGGTGGGGGACAACCGGGGAGCTGTTTTTT | CASRWGTTGELFF
TRBJ1-1 | TRBD1 | - | 15 | TRBV7-9 | TGTGCCAGCAGCCCTGCGACAGGGGGCATTACTGAAGCTTTCTTT | CASSPATGGITEAFF
TRBJ2-1 | - | - | 13 | TRBV27 | TGTGCCAGCAGTTTAGGACTCTACAATGAGCAGTTCTTC | CASSLGLYNEQFF
TRBJ1-6 | - | few | 17 | TRBV19 | TGTGCCAGTAACCAAAACACAGGAGCTTGGTATAATTCACCCCTCCACTTT | CASNQNTGAWYNSPLHF
TRBJ2-1 | - | - | 13 | TRBV30 | TGTGCCTGGAGTACGGTCCGCTACAATGAGCAGTTCTTC | CAWSTVRYNEQFF
TRBJ1-1 | - | few | 14 | TRBV5-6 | TGTGCCAGCAGCCGGTGGGAGACGCGGTTTGAAGCTTTCTTT | CASSRWETRFEAFF
TRBJ1-2 | TRBD1 | - | 15 | TRBV3-1/TRBV3-2 | TGTGCCAGCAGCCAAGATGACAGGGGCAACTATGGCTACACCTTC | CASSQDDRGNYGYTF
TRBJ2-2 | - | - | 17 | TRBV6-6 | TGTGCCAGCAGCCGACCCCCATTACCAGGGAACGGCGGGGAGCTGTTTTTT | CASSRPPLPGNGGELFF
TRBJ1-4 | - | - | 14 | TRBV9 | TGTGCCAGCAGCGCCACAGGGAGAAATGAAAAACTGTTTTTT | CASSATGRNEKLFF
TRBJ2-2 | TRBD2 | once | 15 | TRBV19 | TGTGCCAGTAGCTCCGCGGGGGGGCCTGCCGGGGAGCTGTTTTTT | CASSSAGGPAGELFF
TRBJ1-1 | - | - | 13 | TRBV7-3 | TGTGCCAGCAGCTTAGGAGGAAGGGCTGAAGCTTTCTTT | CASSLGGRAEAFF
TRBJ1-6 | - | - | 15 | TRBV2 | TGTGCCAGCGGGGGGTTAAGCTCCTATAATTCACCCCTCCACTTT | CASGGLSSYNSPLHF
TRBJ2-7 | TRBD2 | - | 18 | TRBV7-9 | TGTGCCAGCAGCTTAAGGTTCGCGGGGGGAACGACTCCGCTCGAGCAGTACTTC | CASSLRFAGGTTPLEQYF
TRBJ2-7 | - | - | 14 | TRBV25-1 | TGTGCCAGCATCACGGCCAGTGACGACACCCAGCAGTACTTC | CASITASDDTQQYF
TRBJ1-2 | - | - | 17 | TRBV7-2 | TGTGCCAGCAGCTTAGACGCAGGGGCCCTTTCTAACTATGGCTACACCTTC | CASSLDAGALSNYGYTF
TRBJ1-2 | - | - | 11 | TRBV20-1 | TGCAGTGCTAGGATCGGGAATGGCTACACCTTC | CSARIGNGYTF
TRBJ1-1 | - | once | 14 | TRBV2 | TGTGCCAGCAATTACAGGGTGGCGAACACTGAAGCTTTCTTT | CASNYRVANTEAFF
TRBJ1-2 | - | - | 13 | TRBV6-2/TRBV6-3 | TGTGCCAGCAGTTCCCGACAGAAGTTGGGCTACACCTTC | CASSSRQKLGYTF
TRBJ1-2 | - | - | 15 | TRBV10-3 | TGTGCCATCAGTGATCTTAACAGGGATAACTATGGCTACACCTTC | CAISDLNRDNYGYTF
TRBJ2-5 | - | - | 14 | TRBV6-5 | TGTGCCAGCAGCGGACGTGGGGCGGGAAAGACCCAGTACTTC | CASSGRGAGKTQYF
TRBJ2-2 | TRBD2 | - | 16 | TRBV9 | TGTGCCAGCAGCGTAGTCGCGGGGGTAGGGACCGGGGAGCTGTTTTTT | CASSVVAGVGTGELFF
TRBJ2-5 | TRBD2 | - | 17 | TRBV29-1 | TGCAGCGTTGAGGATGGGAGCACTAGCGGGTACCAAGAGACCCAGTACTTC | CSVEDGSTSGYQETQYF
TRBJ1-5 | - | - | 18 | TRBV10-1 | TGCGCCAGCAGTGAAAGGCGAAGAAGACAGACAAGACGACAGCCCCAGCATTTT | CASSERRRRQTRRQPQHF